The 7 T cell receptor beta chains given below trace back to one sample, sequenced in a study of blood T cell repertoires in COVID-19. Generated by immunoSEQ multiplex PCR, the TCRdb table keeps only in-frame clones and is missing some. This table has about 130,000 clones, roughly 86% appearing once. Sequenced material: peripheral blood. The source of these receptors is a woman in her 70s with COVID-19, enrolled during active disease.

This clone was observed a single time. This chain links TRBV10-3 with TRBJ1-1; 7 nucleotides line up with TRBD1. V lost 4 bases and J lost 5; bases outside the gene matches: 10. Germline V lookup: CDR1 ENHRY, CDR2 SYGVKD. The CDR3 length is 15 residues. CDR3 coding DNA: TGTGCCATCAGTGGGGTAGGGGGCTCGCGGACTGAAGCTTTCTTT. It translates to CAISGVGGSRTEAFF.

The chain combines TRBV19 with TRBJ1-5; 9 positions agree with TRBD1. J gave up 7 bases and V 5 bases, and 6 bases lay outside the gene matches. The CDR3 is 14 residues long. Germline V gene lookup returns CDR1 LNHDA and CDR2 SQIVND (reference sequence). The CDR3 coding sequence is TGTGCCAGTAGTCCCGGGACAGGGAGGCAGCCCCAGCATTTT. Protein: CASSPGTGRQPQHF.

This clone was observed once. CDR3 bases: TGTGCCAGCAGGTTGGGAGGAACAGATACGCAGTATTTT. This codes for CASRLGGTDTQYF. V is TRBV12-3 or TRBV12-4 and J is TRBJ2-3; weak D call: TRBD2 (6 bases). With 6 bases removed from V and 3 bases from J, the gap between germline ends came to 10 bases. CDR3 length: 13 residues.

The CDR3 bases are TGTGCCATCAGTAGGACTAGCGGGGACAATGAGCAGTTCTTC. This translates into CAISRTSGDNEQFF. The chain couples TRBV10-3 to TRBJ2-1, with TRBD2 identical over 12 bases. J was trimmed by 5 bases and V by 5 bases; bases with no gene match: 1. There are 14 residues in the CDR3. CDR1 and CDR2 (germline): ENHRY, SYGVKD.

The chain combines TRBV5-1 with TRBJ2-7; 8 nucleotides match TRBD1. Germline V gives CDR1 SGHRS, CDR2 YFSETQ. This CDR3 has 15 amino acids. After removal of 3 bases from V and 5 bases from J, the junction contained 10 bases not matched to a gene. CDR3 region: CASSSRTGIRDEQYF. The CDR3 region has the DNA TGCGCCAGCAGCTCTCGGACAGGGATAAGGGACGAGCAGTACTTC.

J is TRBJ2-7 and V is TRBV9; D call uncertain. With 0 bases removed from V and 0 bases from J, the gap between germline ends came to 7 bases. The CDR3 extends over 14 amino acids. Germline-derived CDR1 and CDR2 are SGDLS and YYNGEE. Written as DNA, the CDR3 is TGTGCCAGCAGCGTAGCGGAGAGCTCCTACGAGCAGTACTTC. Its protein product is CASSVAESSYEQYF. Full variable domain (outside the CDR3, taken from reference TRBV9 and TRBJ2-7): DSGVTQTPKHLITATGQRVTLRCSPRSGDLSVYWYQQSLDQGLQFLIQYYNGEERAKGNILERFSAQQFPDLHSELNLSSLELGDSALYFCASSVAESSYEQYFGPGTRLTVT.

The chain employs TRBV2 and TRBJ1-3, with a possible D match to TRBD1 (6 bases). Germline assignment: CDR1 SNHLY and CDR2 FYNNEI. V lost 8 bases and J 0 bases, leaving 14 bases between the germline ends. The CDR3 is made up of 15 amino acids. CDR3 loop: CASEGDLSSGNTIYF. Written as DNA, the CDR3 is TGTGCCAGCGAGGGGGACCTAAGCTCTGGAAACACCATATATTTT.